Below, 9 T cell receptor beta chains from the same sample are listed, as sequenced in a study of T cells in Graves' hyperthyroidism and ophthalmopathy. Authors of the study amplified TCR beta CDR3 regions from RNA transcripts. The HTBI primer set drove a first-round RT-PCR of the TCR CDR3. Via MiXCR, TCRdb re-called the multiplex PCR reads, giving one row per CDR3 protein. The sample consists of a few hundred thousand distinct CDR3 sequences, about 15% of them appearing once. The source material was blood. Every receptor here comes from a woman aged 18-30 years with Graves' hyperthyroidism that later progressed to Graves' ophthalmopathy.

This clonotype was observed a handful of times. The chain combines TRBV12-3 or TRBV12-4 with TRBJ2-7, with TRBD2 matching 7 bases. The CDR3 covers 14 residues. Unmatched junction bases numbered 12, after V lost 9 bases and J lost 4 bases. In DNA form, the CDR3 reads TGTGCCAGTAGGTGGGAGGGGAGTAGGTACGAGCAGTACTTC. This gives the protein CASRWEGSRYEQYF.

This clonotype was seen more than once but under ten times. The CDR3 region is CASSASRTGGTDTQYF. The CDR3 DNA is TGTGCCAGCAGCGCTTCTCGGACAGGGGGCACAGATACGCAGTATTTT. This chain connects TRBV9 to TRBJ2-3; 9 bases fit TRBD1. After removal of 3 bases from V and 1 base from J, the junction contained 6 bases not matched to a gene. This CDR3 comprises 16 residues. Germline values: CDR1 SGDLS, CDR2 YYNGEE.

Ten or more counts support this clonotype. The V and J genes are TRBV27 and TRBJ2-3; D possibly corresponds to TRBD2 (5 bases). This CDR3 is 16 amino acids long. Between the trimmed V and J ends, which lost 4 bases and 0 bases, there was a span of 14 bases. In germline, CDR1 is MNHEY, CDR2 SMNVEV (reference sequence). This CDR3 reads CASSSGRWRSTDTQYF. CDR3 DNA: TGTGCCAGCAGTTCGGGTCGGTGGAGGAGCACAGATACGCAGTATTTT.

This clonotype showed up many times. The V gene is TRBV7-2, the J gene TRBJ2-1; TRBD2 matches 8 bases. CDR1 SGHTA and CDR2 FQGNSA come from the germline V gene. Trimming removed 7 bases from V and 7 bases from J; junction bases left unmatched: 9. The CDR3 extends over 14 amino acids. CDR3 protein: CASNPSGRRNEQFF. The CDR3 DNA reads TGTGCCAGCAACCCGAGCGGGAGACGGAATGAGCAGTTCTTC.

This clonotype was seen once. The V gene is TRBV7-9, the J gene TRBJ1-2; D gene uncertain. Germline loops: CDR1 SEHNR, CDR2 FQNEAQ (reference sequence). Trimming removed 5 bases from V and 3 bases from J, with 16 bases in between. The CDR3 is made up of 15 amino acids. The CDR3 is CASSAWGPEDYGYTF. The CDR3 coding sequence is TGTGCCAGCAGCGCATGGGGTCCGGAGGACTATGGCTACACCTTC.

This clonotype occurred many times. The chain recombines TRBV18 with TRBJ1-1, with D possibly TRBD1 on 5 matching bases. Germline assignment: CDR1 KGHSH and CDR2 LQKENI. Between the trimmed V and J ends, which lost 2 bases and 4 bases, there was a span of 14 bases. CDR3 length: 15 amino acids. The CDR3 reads CASSPDAGFSTEAFF. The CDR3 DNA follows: TGTGCCAGCTCACCAGATGCAGGGTTCAGCACTGAAGCTTTCTTT.

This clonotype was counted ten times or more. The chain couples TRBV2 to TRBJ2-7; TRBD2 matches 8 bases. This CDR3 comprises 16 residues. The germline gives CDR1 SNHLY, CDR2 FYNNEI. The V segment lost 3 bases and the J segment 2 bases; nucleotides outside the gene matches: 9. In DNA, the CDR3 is TGTGCCAGCAGTGACGGGCTGGGCGGGAGGACCTACGAGCAGTACTTC. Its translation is CASSDGLGGRTYEQYF.

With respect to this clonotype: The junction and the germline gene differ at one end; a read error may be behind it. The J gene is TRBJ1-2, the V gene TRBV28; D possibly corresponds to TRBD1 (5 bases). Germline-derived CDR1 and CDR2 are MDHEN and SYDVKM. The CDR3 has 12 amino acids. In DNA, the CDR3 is TGTGCCAGCAGTACCATATCCCGGGACTGTTCCTTC. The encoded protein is CASSTISRDCSF.

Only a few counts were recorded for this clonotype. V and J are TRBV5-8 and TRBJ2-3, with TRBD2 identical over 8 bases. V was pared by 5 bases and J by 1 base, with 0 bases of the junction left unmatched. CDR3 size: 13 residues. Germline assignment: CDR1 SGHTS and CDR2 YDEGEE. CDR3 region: CASRREGTDTQYF. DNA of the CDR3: TGTGCCAGCAGGCGGGAGGGCACAGATACGCAGTATTTT.